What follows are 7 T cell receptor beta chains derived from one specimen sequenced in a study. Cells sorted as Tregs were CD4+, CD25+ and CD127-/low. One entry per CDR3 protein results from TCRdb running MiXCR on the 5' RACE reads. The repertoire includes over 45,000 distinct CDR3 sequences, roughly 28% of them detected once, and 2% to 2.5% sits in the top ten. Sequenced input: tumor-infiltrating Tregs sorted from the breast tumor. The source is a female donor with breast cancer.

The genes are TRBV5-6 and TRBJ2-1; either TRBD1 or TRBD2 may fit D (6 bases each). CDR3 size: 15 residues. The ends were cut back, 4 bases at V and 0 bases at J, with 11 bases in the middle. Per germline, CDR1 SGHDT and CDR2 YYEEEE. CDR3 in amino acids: CASSPGGYSYNEQFF. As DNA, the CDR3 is TGTGCCAGCAGCCCCGGGGGCTACTCCTACAATGAGCAGTTCTTC.

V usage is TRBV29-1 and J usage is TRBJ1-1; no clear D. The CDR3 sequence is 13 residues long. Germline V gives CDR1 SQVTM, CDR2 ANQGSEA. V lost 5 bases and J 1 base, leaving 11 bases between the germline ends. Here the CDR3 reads CSVRNYRNTEAFF. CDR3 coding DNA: TGCAGCGTTAGGAATTACAGGAACACTGAAGCTTTCTTT.

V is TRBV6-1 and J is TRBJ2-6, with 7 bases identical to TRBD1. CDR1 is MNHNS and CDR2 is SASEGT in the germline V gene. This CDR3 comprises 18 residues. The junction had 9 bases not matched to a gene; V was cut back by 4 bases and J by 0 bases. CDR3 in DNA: TGTGCCAGCAGTGCGAAGACAGGGTTCTTCTCTGGGGCCAACGTCCTGACTTTC. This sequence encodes CASSAKTGFFSGANVLTF.

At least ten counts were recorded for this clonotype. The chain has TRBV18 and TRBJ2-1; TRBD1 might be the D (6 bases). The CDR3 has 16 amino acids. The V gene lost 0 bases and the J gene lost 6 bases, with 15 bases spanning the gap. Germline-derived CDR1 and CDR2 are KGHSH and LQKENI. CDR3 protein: CASSPPNRASINEQFF. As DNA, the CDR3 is TGTGCCAGCTCACCACCTAACAGGGCAAGCATCAATGAGCAGTTCTTC.

The CDR3 loop is CSAPDYRAGNEQFF. Here the CDR3 DNA reads TGCAGTGCCCCCGACTATCGAGCGGGGAATGAGCAGTTCTTC. The genes are TRBV20-1 and TRBJ2-1; 7 positions match TRBD2. Looked up from germline, CDR1 is DFQATT and CDR2 is SNEGSKA (reference sequence). Trimming took 6 bases from V and 7 from J; bases not matched to a gene: 12. The CDR3 spans 14 residues.

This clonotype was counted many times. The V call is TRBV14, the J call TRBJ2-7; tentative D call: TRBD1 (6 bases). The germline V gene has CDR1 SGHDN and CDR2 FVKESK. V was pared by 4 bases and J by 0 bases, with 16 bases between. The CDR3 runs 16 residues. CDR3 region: CASSRIQGSRSYEQYF. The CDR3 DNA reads TGTGCCAGCAGCCGGATACAGGGTTCTCGCTCCTACGAGCAGTACTTC.

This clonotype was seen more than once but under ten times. The CDR3 DNA reads as TGCAGCGCCCGGGACGGTCCGAACACCGGGGAGCTGTTTTTT. Protein sequence: CSARDGPNTGELFF. V usage is TRBV29-1 and J usage is TRBJ2-2, with D perhaps assigned TRBD1 or TRBD2 (5 bases each). There are 14 residues in the CDR3. Between the trimmed V and J ends, which lost 7 bases and 0 bases, there was a span of 12 bases. The germline V gene encodes CDR1 SQVTM and CDR2 ANQGSEA.